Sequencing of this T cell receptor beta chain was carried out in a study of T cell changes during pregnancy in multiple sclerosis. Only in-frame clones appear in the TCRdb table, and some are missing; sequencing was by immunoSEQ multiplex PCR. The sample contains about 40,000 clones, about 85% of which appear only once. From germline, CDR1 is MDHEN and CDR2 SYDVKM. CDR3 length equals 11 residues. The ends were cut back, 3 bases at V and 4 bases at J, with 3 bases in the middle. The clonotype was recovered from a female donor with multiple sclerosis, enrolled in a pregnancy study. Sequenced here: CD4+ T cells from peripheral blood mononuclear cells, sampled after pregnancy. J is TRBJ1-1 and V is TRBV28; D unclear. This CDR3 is CASSLSTEAFF. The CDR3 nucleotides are TGTGCCAGCAGTTTGAGCACTGAAGCTTTCTTT.